Here is one T cell receptor beta chain with its context. CDR1 is SEHNR and CDR2 is FQNEAQ in the germline V gene (reference sequence). CDR3 length equals 14 residues. Trimming cost V 0 bases and J 6 bases, with 8 bases left between them. The data are from a study of glioma-infiltrating T cells after dendritic cell vaccination. Overall study: Dendritic cell vaccination trial patients had either newly diagnosed or recurrent glioblastoma.

TCRdb's copy holds only in-frame clones and misses some; the assay was immunoSEQ multiplex PCR. The sample consists of roughly 60,000 clones, more than 75% of them appearing once. Documented time point: after dendritic cell vaccination, including at tumor progression/relapse. The chain recombines TRBV7-9 with TRBJ2-2, with D uncertain. This TCR derives from a human donor with glioblastoma. Sequenced here: blood, sampled after dendritic cell vaccination. The CDR3 DNA is TGTGCCAGCAGCTTAGCGTCCCTCTCCGGGGAGCTGTTTTTT. Its translation: CASSLASLSGELFF.